The 24 T cell receptor beta chains given below trace back to one sample, sequenced in a study of cytomegalovirus exposure and HLA in healthy donors. It was with 60 Vbeta and 13 Jbeta primers that the PCR ran. Clones were sequenced by immunoSEQ multiplex PCR, and TCRdb holds only the in-frame ones, with some missing. The data hold under 250,000 clones, with 75% to 90% observed a single time. Material for sequencing was PBMCs. The receptors shown here come from a boy aged 2 to 9 in good health and CMV-seronegative.

This sequence joins TRBV7-9 and TRBJ1-1; D not resolved. Germline lookup yields CDR1 SEHNR and CDR2 FQNEAQ (reference sequence). CDR3 size: 14 residues. The V end lost 1 base, the J end lost 2 bases, and 8 bases lay between the germline ends. CDR3 nucleotide sequence: TGTGCCAGCAGCTTAGTAACAGAAAACACTGAAGCTTTCTTT. Translating gives CASSLVTENTEAFF.

Note on this clone: This sample also contains other DNA sequences that code for the same CDR3. J is TRBJ1-1 and V is TRBV19; D may be TRBD1 (5 bases). The germline V and J ends were trimmed by 4 bases and 0 bases, with 6 bases remaining between them. Germline lookup yields CDR1 LNHDA and CDR2 SQIVND (reference sequence). The CDR3 covers 13 residues. CDR3 bases: TGTGCCAGTAGTACGACAGTGAACACTGAAGCTTTCTTT. This encodes CASSTTVNTEAFF.

In this sample, this clone turned up a few times. CDR3 region: CASSASSGTTGELFF. The CDR3 DNA reads as TGTGCCAGCAGTGCTTCTAGCGGAACCACCGGGGAGCTGTTTTTT. The chain carries TRBV2 and TRBJ2-2; 7 positions agree with TRBD2. With V trimmed by 4 bases and J by 4 bases, 6 bases remained unmatched. CDR1 is SNHLY and CDR2 is FYNNEI in the germline V gene. The CDR3 is 15 residues long.

V is TRBV2 and J is TRBJ2-7; no reliable D call. V lost 7 bases and J 3 bases, leaving 7 bases between the germline ends. CDR3 length: 11 residues. Germline V gene lookup returns CDR1 SNHLY and CDR2 FYNNEI. Here the CDR3 DNA reads TGTGCCAGCACCCTTAACTACGAGCAGTACGTC. It translates to CASTLNYEQYV.

The rearrangement joins TRBV19 to TRBJ1-2; D might be TRBD1 (6 bases). Germline V gives CDR1 LNHDA, CDR2 SQIVND (reference sequence). CDR3 length: 15 residues. V was trimmed by 5 bases and J by 4 bases, leaving 17 bases between them. This CDR3 reads CASSPPFGQFYGYTF. CDR3 in DNA: TGTGCCAGTAGTCCCCCCTTCGGACAGTTCTATGGCTACACCTTC.

V usage is TRBV10-2 and J usage is TRBJ1-5; perhaps TRBD1 as D (5 bases). The CDR3 has 16 residues. CDR1 and CDR2 from the germline V gene are WSHSY and SAAADI. The V and J ends lost 4 bases and 9 bases respectively, with 22 bases between them. The CDR3 region has the DNA TGCGCCAGCAGTGTCTCCTCGGGACTCCTCCAAGGGCCCCAGCATTTT. Translation: CASSVSSGLLQGPQHF.

The V call is TRBV2, the J call TRBJ1-2, with D perhaps matching TRBD1 (5 bases). This CDR3 region has 15 residues. Germline CDR1 and CDR2: SNHLY and FYNNEI. The V gene lost 3 bases and the J gene lost 0 bases, with 11 bases spanning the gap. CDR3 sequence: CASSDVPTANYGYTF. The CDR3, as DNA: TGTGCCAGCAGTGACGTCCCGACAGCTAACTATGGCTACACCTTC.

The rearrangement uses TRBV6-1 and TRBJ2-3; D is possibly TRBD2 (6 bases). From germline, CDR1 is MNHNS and CDR2 SASEGT. The length of the CDR3 is 17 residues. Trimming stripped 2 bases from V and 0 bases from J, with 15 bases between. The CDR3 spells CASSERGSYPSTDTQYF. CDR3 DNA sequence: TGTGCCAGCAGTGAACGGGGGAGCTACCCTAGCACAGATACGCAGTATTTT.

This chain uses TRBV29-1 with TRBJ1-1; TRBD1 is a possible D gene (5 bases). Germline CDR1 and CDR2: SQVTM and ANQGSEA. Deletions cut 7 bases from V and 7 bases from J, with 16 bases between. CDR3 length: 12 amino acids. The CDR3 DNA is TGCAGCGGAGCCGGGCAGGGAGGTGAAGCTTTCTTT. Translating it yields CSGAGQGGEAFF.

J is TRBJ2-7 and V is TRBV7-9; D is undetermined. The CDR3 covers 12 residues. Germline V gene sequence: CDR1 SEHNR, CDR2 FQNEAQ (reference sequence). V shed 1 base and J shed 7 bases, with 8 bases lying between them. The CDR3 DNA sequence: TGTGCCAGCAGCTTAGATTTCGTGGAGCAGTACTTC. It codes for CASSLDFVEQYF.

This chain joins TRBV6-1 and TRBJ2-5; TRBD2 matches 7 bases. CDR1 and CDR2 (germline): MNHNS, SASEGT. This CDR3 comprises 15 residues. The junction had 12 bases not matched to a gene; V was cut back by 6 bases and J by 5 bases. The CDR3: CASSDSPSGGETQYF. As DNA, the CDR3 is TGTGCCAGCAGCGACTCCCCTAGCGGAGGCGAGACCCAGTACTTC.

As for this clone: One end of the junction is discordant with germline, which a read error may explain. The chain employs TRBV7-7 and TRBJ2-5, with D possibly called TRBD1 or TRBD2 (5 bases each). The CDR3 covers 15 residues. From germline, CDR1 is SSHAT and CDR2 FNYEAQ (reference sequence). The CDR3 DNA reads TGTGCTAGCAGCTTAGCGCAGGGAAACGGGGAGACCCAGTACTTC. Protein product: CASSLAQGNGETQYF.

The V gene is TRBV7-6, the J gene TRBJ2-1, with TRBD1 matching 7 bases. Germline V gene data show CDR1 as SGHVS and CDR2 as FNYEAQ. CDR3 length equals 16 residues. The ends lost 1 base at V and 5 bases at J; junction bases unmatched: 8. The CDR3 reads CASSLDTGVGDNEQFF. The CDR3 DNA reads as TGTGCCAGCAGCTTAGACACAGGGGTAGGTGACAATGAGCAGTTCTTC. Complete variable domain (other parts from reference TRBV7-6 and TRBJ2-1): GAGVSQSPRYKVTKRGQDVALRCDPISGHVSLYWYRQALGQGPEFLTYFNYEAQQDKSGLPNDRFSAERPEGSISTLTIQRTEQRDSAMYRCASSLDTGVGDNEQFFGPGTRLTVL.

Only a few counts were recorded for this clone. The rearrangement joins TRBV6-5 to TRBJ1-1; TRBD1 agrees at 9 bases. After removal of 6 bases from V and 10 bases from J, the junction contained 6 bases not matched to a gene. CDR1 MNHEY and CDR2 SVGAGI come from the germline V gene. The CDR3 has 12 residues. The CDR3 sequence: CASSPRTGVAFF. CDR3 sequence (DNA): TGTGCCAGCAGCCCTCGGACAGGGGTAGCTTTCTTT.

The chain couples TRBV6-1 to TRBJ1-2; TRBD1 agrees at 9 bases. V gave up 6 bases and J gave up 7 bases; unmatched junction bases: 9. The CDR3 covers 14 residues. Germline CDR1 is MNHNS and CDR2 is SASEGT. Written as DNA, the CDR3 is TGTGCCAGCAGCGCAATACAGGGGGCTGGTGGCTACACCTTC. Its protein is CASSAIQGAGGYTF.

The chain carries TRBV18 and TRBJ1-1; maybe TRBD1 (5 bases). The CDR3 runs 14 residues. Trimming stripped 2 bases from V and 1 base from J, with 8 bases between. CDR1 and CDR2 from the germline V gene are KGHSH and LQKENI. CDR3 bases: TGTGCCAGCTCACCAGGGGGGGGGAACACTGAAGCTTTCTTT. It yields the protein CASSPGGGNTEAFF.

The J gene is TRBJ1-3, the V gene TRBV9; D call uncertain. The CDR3 extends over 15 amino acids. CDR1 and CDR2 (germline): SGDLS, YYNGEE. V lost 7 bases, J lost 1 base, and 15 bases lay in between. In DNA, the CDR3 is TGTGCCAGCGCCCCTGTGGCCGGGTCTGGAAACACCATATATTTT. Amino acid sequence: CASAPVAGSGNTIYF.

In this sample, this clone turned up once. This chain connects TRBV6-1 to TRBJ2-1; tentative D call: TRBD2 (6 bases). The CDR3 has 15 amino acids. Germline V gives CDR1 MNHNS, CDR2 SASEGT. V was pared by 8 bases and J by 6 bases, with 20 bases between. The chain's CDR3 is CASVRLGGSSNEQFF. The CDR3 region has the DNA TGTGCCAGCGTCCGCCTGGGGGGTTCGAGCAATGAGCAGTTCTTC.

The V gene is TRBV27, the J gene TRBJ2-7; 10 bases align to TRBD1. Trimming took 6 bases from V and 5 from J; bases not matched to a gene: 4. Germline lookup yields CDR1 MNHEY and CDR2 SMNVEV (reference sequence). There are 13 residues in the CDR3. The CDR3 reads CASRGQGRDEQYF. For the CDR3, the DNA is TGTGCCAGCAGGGGACAGGGGCGCGACGAGCAGTACTTC.

The chain employs TRBV7-2 and TRBJ2-1; D unclear. This CDR3 is 15 amino acids long. V lost 3 bases to trimming and J lost 6 bases, with 15 bases between them. Germline values: CDR1 SGHTA, CDR2 FQGNSA. In DNA, the CDR3 is TGTGCCAGCAGCTTTTTCCGAGAGGTTGGCAATGAGCAGTTCTTC. Translation gives CASSFFREVGNEQFF.

This clone was seen a handful of times. DNA of the CDR3: TGCGCCAGCAGCCAAGATGGCGGACAGATCCTGAACACTGAAGCTTTCTTT. Translation gives CASSQDGGQILNTEAFF. The chain carries TRBV4-1 and TRBJ1-1, with D possibly TRBD1 on 6 matching bases. Germline CDR1 reads MGHRA; CDR2 reads YSYEKL. The CDR3 has 17 residues. V was trimmed by 0 bases and J by 0 bases, leaving 14 bases between them.

A word on this clone: The same CDR3 is also encoded by other DNA sequences in this sample. This chain uses TRBV4-1 with TRBJ2-7; TRBD2 is a possible D gene (5 bases). Germline V gives CDR1 MGHRA, CDR2 YSYEKL. V was trimmed by 0 bases and J by 0 bases, leaving 9 bases between them. The CDR3 loop spans 15 amino acids. CDR3 DNA sequence: TGCGCCAGCAGCCAAGATCGAGGGAGCTCCTACGAGCAGTACTTC. Translating gives CASSQDRGSSYEQYF.

CDR3 DNA: TGCGCCAGCAGCCAAGGGGTGTGGGGGCTGGCTTTCTTT. Translating it yields CASSQGVWGLAFF. The V and J genes are TRBV5-1 and TRBJ1-1, with D possibly matching TRBD1 (6 bases). Germline V lookup: CDR1 SGHRS, CDR2 YFSETQ. The V end lost 4 bases, the J end lost 11 bases, and 18 bases lay between the germline ends. The CDR3 is 13 residues long. The entire variable domain, with the rest obtained from reference TRBV5-1 and TRBJ1-1, is as follows: KAGVTQTPRYLIKTRGQQVTLSCSPISGHRSVSWYQQTPGQGLQFLFEYFSETQRNKGNFPGRFSGRQFSNSRSEMNVSTLELGDSALYLCASSQGVWGLAFFGQGTRLTVV.

The rearrangement links TRBV5-1 to TRBJ2-1, with 7 bases fitting TRBD2. The germline V gene has CDR1 SGHRS and CDR2 YFSETQ. There are 14 residues in the CDR3. J was trimmed by 6 bases and V by 7 bases; bases with no gene match: 10. The CDR3 loop is CASGPGTTFNEQFF. CDR3 nucleotide sequence: TGCGCCAGCGGCCCTGGGACTACCTTCAATGAGCAGTTCTTC.